Following are 15 T cell receptor beta chains from one sample sequenced in a study of shared clonotypes between healthy human individuals (dated by TCRdb to 2018 to 2021). To prepare the library, the immunoSEQ multiplex PCR assay was applied. The source is immuneACCESS, and TCRdb retained only in-frame sequences with V and J called. Part of the clones is not carried over; for the studies checked, unresolved V genes explain less than half of this, and the remainder is unexplained. Here the sample has about 2.3 million clones; approximately 95% occur a single time. The ten biggest clones cover about 0.41% of the sample. Sequenced: naive CD4+ T cells from PBMCs. The intended sense of this specimen's cell subset or site label: CD45RA+ positively selected. The receptors were gathered from a man between 18 and 29 years old in good health. Some clones in this sample may be carry-over from other donors' samples.

The rearrangement links TRBV5-1 to TRBJ2-3, with TRBD2 as a possible D gene (6 bases). The V end lost 4 bases, the J end lost 6 bases, and 15 bases lay between the germline ends. Germline CDR1 reads SGHRS; CDR2 reads YFSETQ. CDR3 length equals 14 residues. The CDR3 DNA reads TGCGCCAGCAGCCCCGGAATAGCGGTTGATACGCAGTATTTT. This sequence encodes CASSPGIAVDTQYF.

Only one count was recorded for this clone. J is TRBJ2-2 and V is TRBV30, with D possibly being TRBD2 (6 bases). V was cut by 3 bases and J by 4 bases, with 12 bases left in between. Germline CDR1 and CDR2: GTSNPN and SVGIG (reference sequence). This CDR3 is built from 14 residues. In DNA form, the CDR3 reads TGTGCCTGGAGACGGGACTTCGCCACCGGGGAGCTGTTTTTT. This codes for CAWRRDFATGELFF.

This clone was seen only once. The chain couples TRBV2 to TRBJ2-2; D gene uncertain. Germline CDR1 reads SNHLY; CDR2 reads FYNNEI. The germline V and J ends were trimmed by 6 bases and 7 bases, with 15 bases remaining between them. The CDR3 covers 14 residues. The CDR3 sequence is CASRATYAGGELFF. The CDR3 nucleotides are TGTGCCAGCAGGGCGACGTATGCTGGCGGGGAGCTGTTTTTT.

This clone was recorded once. The chain recombines TRBV6-5 with TRBJ1-2; 9 bases fit TRBD1. V shed 0 bases and J 5 bases; nucleotides not matched to a gene: 4. The CDR3 totals 15 residues. Per germline, CDR1 MNHEY and CDR2 SVGAGI. Here the CDR3 reads CASSYSGGQGYGYTF. The CDR3 DNA reads as TGTGCCAGCAGTTACTCGGGGGGACAGGGTTATGGCTACACCTTC.

The gene calls are TRBV25-1 and TRBJ2-5; D ambiguous. The J call may not be correct, given that the DNA end is closer to TRBJ2-7. The CDR3 extends over 14 amino acids. Germline values: CDR1 MGHDK, CDR2 SYGVNS. This chain's CDR3 is CASSDQDGRGEQYF. CDR3 coding DNA: TGTGCCAGCAGTGACCAGGACGGCCGAGGCGAGCAGTACTTC.

V is TRBV25-1 and J is TRBJ2-7; D is undetermined. Germline CDR1 is MGHDK and CDR2 is SYGVNS. CDR3 length: 12 residues. V was clipped by 3 bases and J by 5 bases, with 8 bases between them. The CDR3 sequence is CASSDWVHEQYF. The CDR3, as DNA: TGTGCCAGCAGTGATTGGGTCCACGAGCAGTACTTC.

The V gene is TRBV7-2, the J gene TRBJ1-5; 10 bases match TRBD1. The CDR3 runs 15 residues. The V gene end was trimmed by 5 bases and the J gene end by 7 bases; junction bases not matched to a gene: 8. Looked up from germline, CDR1 is SGHTA and CDR2 is FQGNSA. Written as DNA, the CDR3 is TGTGCCAGCAGCCCTGGGACAGGGGATGGCCAGCCCCAGCATTTT. This translates into CASSPGTGDGQPQHF.

This clone was found once. The J gene is TRBJ1-4, the V gene TRBV27, with a possible D match to TRBD1 (6 bases). The germline V gene has CDR1 MNHEY and CDR2 SMNVEV (reference sequence). V lost 5 bases and J 3 bases, leaving 16 bases between the germline ends. CDR3 length: 16 residues. Here the CDR3 reads CASSPRQDSANEKLFF. The CDR3 region has the DNA TGTGCCAGCAGTCCGAGACAGGACAGCGCTAATGAAAAACTGTTTTTT.

The rearrangement uses TRBV29-1 and TRBJ2-4; possibly TRBD2 for D (5 bases). This CDR3 contains 16 residues. From germline, CDR1 is SQVTM and CDR2 ANQGSEA. Between the trimmed V and J ends, which lost 0 bases and 5 bases, there was a span of 17 bases. The CDR3 reads CSVEDSGRNEENIQYF. The CDR3 DNA is TGCAGCGTTGAAGATTCTGGGAGAAATGAAGAAAACATTCAGTACTTC.

The chain is built from TRBV30 and TRBJ2-1; TRBD2 matches at 14 bases. This CDR3 region has 14 residues. Trimming took 3 bases from V and 10 from J; bases not matched to a gene: 5. Per the germline V gene, CDR1 is GTSNPN and CDR2 is SVGIG (reference sequence). The CDR3 DNA is TGTGCCTGGAGCCGACTAGCGGGAGGGCTAGAGCAGTTCTTC. Translated, it gives CAWSRLAGGLEQFF.

This rearrangement joins TRBV28 to TRBJ1-3, with unresolved D. V lost 6 bases, J lost 8 bases, and 8 bases lay in between. The CDR3 length is 11 residues. Per germline, CDR1 MDHEN and CDR2 SYDVKM. CDR3 DNA sequence: TGTGCCAGCAGCCTCGCCGACACCATATATTTT. Its translation: CASSLADTIYF.

The chain joins TRBV7-9 to TRBJ2-1; D is ambiguous. The CDR3 is 12 residues long. The germline gives CDR1 SEHNR, CDR2 FQNEAQ (reference sequence). Trimming removed 5 bases from V and 10 bases from J, with 12 bases in between. The CDR3 here is CASSPLSGEQFF. DNA of the CDR3: TGTGCCAGCAGCCCCCTTTCTGGGGAGCAGTTCTTC.

J is TRBJ2-2 and V is TRBV27; D is uncertain. Germline V gene sequence: CDR1 MNHEY, CDR2 SMNVEV (reference sequence). This CDR3 spans 14 amino acids. V lost 6 bases and J 4 bases, leaving 12 bases between the germline ends. The CDR3 spells CASRDRGPTGELFF. CDR3 DNA: TGTGCCAGCAGGGACCGAGGTCCCACCGGGGAGCTGTTTTTT.

The chain is built from TRBV5-1 and TRBJ2-7, with a weak D call TRBD2 (6 bases). Germline-derived CDR1 and CDR2 are SGHRS and YFSETQ. This CDR3 has 16 amino acids. Trimming removed 2 bases at V and 1 base at J, with 16 bases between. The CDR3 DNA is TGCGCCAGCAGCTTTGATCCCTCAGGGACTTCCTACGAGCAGTACTTC. As protein: CASSFDPSGTSYEQYF.

In regard to this clone: Within the sample, other DNA sequences also encode this same CDR3. The V and J genes are TRBV18 and TRBJ2-5; TRBD1 is a possible D gene (5 bases). V was cut by 3 bases and J by 4 bases, with 15 bases left in between. This CDR3 region has 15 residues. CDR1 is KGHSH and CDR2 is LQKENI in the germline V gene. CDR3 residues: CASSPLGQGGETQYF. The CDR3 DNA reads as TGTGCCAGCTCACCCCTGGGGCAGGGCGGAGAGACCCAGTACTTC.